This section outlines one T cell receptor beta chain sequence together with its context. The antigen remains undetermined. The sample originates from a study of T cell repertoires in cytomegalovirus infection. About the study: An indication of both CMV infection and matching HLA type came from public TCR beta signatures. Study-wide results and caveats: HLA-C-restricted CMV clonotypes gave the most frequent clonotype in two of eight donors. CMV carriers having the relevant HLA were flagged by cumulative public TCR beta family frequency.

TCRdb called the reads again in MiXCR, with one record for every CDR3 protein. The sample holds roughly 150,000 distinct CDR3 sequences; roughly a fifth are singletons and the top ten take roughly 25%. Per the germline V gene, CDR1 is MNHEY and CDR2 is SMNVEV (reference sequence). This CDR3 is 14 amino acids long. V shed 4 bases and J shed 5 bases, with 14 bases lying between them. The chain couples TRBV27 to TRBJ1-2; D is perhaps TRBD1 (6 bases). This receptor was identified in a human donor in good health (CMV status not recorded). Some clones in this sample may be carry-over from other donors' samples. Sequencing was performed on CD8+ T cells from cultured PBMCs, taken from culture after CMV antigen stimulation. The chain's CDR3 is CASSWTAGGYGYTF. DNA of the CDR3: TGTGCCAGCAGTTGGACAGCGGGAGGGTATGGCTACACCTTC.